This T cell receptor beta chain was sequenced for a study of T-cell memory formation after mild COVID-19 (dated by TCRdb to the early 2020s). Looking at the study overall: Most TCR sequence clusters were specific to one of the two donors. In a couple of donors, T-cell clones that expanded and contracted after mild COVID-19 were tracked by sequencing TCRalpha and TCRbeta repertoires over time. The cohort was made up of two young adult volunteers, one female and one male, who were previously healthy.

This clonotype has only a few counts. Which antigen it targets is not known. Within one base of it there is no much larger clone, and no base qualities were kept. Sequencer: Illumina NovaSeq 6000. cDNA libraries for TCRalpha and TCRbeta were prepared by 5'RACE using constant-segment primers, with sample barcodes and unique molecular identifiers added. RNA was extracted from every sample with Trizol reagent. Libraries were amplified in two PCR steps, with a second sample barcode and Illumina TruSeq adapters added in the second step. Sequencing of libraries was performed on an Illumina NovaSeq with 2 x 150 bp paired-end reads. In the authors' own workflow: The reads were demultiplexed and collapsed into UMI-guided consensus sequences using migec v1.2.7. Using mixcr v2.1.11, UMI consensuses were aligned to TRA and TRB V and J templates and then assembled into clonotypes. Clonotypes were classified as expanded or contracted when called significant by both edgeR and NoisET, with noise models trained on biological replicates. For edgeR calls, a false discovery rate-adjusted p below 0.01 and a log2 fold-change threshold of 1 were applied. PCA with hierarchical clustering of max-normalized trajectories of the 1000 most abundant clonotypes was used as exploratory dynamics analysis. Each responding clone was given a CD4 or CD8 phenotype based on the CD4+ and CD8+ repertoires, which had been sequenced separately. The public reads were quality trimmed at Q25 with fastp and then assembled into clones with MiXCR by TCRdb, keeping productive beta chains. Each record represents a unique CDR3 protein, reported with the most common genes and DNA among its rows. What appears here as the V and J calls and clone size reflects TCRdb's work, not the paper's. In all, the sample holds 250,000 to 350,000 distinct CDR3 sequences, and 15% to 20% of those were seen once. The ten largest make up roughly 20% of the sample.

Summary of the overall study and its limitations: Contracting CD4+ clones appeared mostly in the CM and EM memory subsets, whereas CD8+ clones were enriched in EMRA. SARS-CoV-2 specificity was not confirmed for the second-wave clones peaking on day 37. The study covered only a couple of mild cases, and larger cohorts including severe cases with pre-infection samples were considered necessary. Some responding clones were detected in pre-infection memory, which suggested that pre-existing cross-reactive memory T cells had joined the SARS-CoV-2 response. Clones that contracted from day 15 to 85 showed balanced CD4/CD8 phenotypes, whereas a second wave of clones that expanded from day 15 to 37 leaned towards CD4+.

Ficoll-Paque density gradient centrifugation was the method used to isolate PBMCs. The clonotype originates from a man between 18 and 35 years old who had mild COVID-19 (a few samples of this study predate the infection). The sample titles of this study are shuffled in the database, so cell type and time point are left out; the donor was told from shared clones. The source material was PBMCs or a T cell subset sorted from them (not recorded which).

The bases read TGCGCCAGCAGCTTGGGTCCGGGACAGAAGGCCTACGAGCAGTACTTC. Protein translation: CASSLGPGQKAYEQYF. The chain links TRBV5-1 with TRBJ2-7, and TRBD1 aligns with 7 junction nucleotides. CDR1 and CDR2, looked up from the germline V gene, are SGHRS and YFSETQ. V loses 0 bases at its end and J loses 2 bases; junction bases beyond the gene matches: 8. Its CDR3 holds 16 amino acids, cysteine through phenylalanine. The sequence is cut down to CDR3 DNA, 48 bases in frame from base 1.